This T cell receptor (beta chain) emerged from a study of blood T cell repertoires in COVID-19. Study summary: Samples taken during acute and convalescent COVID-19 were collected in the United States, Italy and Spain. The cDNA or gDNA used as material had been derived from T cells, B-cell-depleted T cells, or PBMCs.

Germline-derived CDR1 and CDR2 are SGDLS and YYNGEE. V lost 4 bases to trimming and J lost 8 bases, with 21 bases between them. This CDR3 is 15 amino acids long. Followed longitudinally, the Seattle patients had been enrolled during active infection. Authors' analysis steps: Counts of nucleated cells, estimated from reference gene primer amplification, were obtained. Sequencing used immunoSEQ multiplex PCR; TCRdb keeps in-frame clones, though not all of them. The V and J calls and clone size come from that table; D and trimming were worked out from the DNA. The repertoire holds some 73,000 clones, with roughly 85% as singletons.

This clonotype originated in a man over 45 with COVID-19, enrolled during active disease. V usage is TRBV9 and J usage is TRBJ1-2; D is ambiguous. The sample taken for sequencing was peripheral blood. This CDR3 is CASSSRGVDREGYTF. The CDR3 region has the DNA TGTGCCAGCAGCTCCCGCGGTGTAGACCGCGAGGGCTACACCTTC.